The 7 T cell receptor beta chains in this list originate from one sample, sequenced in a study of T-cell memory formation after mild COVID-19. TCRdb ran MiXCR on the 5' RACE reads and lists one entry per CDR3 protein. The repertoire consists of around 430,000 distinct CDR3 sequences, with about 17% occurring once and the leading ten covering about a fifth. Sequenced: PBMCs or a T cell subset sorted from them (not recorded which). The receptors were gathered from a man aged 18 to 35 who had mild COVID-19 (a few samples of this study predate the infection). Cell type and time point are not known.

This clonotype was counted a few times. The rearrangement joins TRBV4-1 to TRBJ2-1; D is uncertain. V dropped 5 bases and J dropped 6 bases, with 20 bases sitting between them. Per germline, CDR1 MGHRA and CDR2 YSYEKL. The CDR3 consists of 16 residues. This chain's CDR3 is CASSLHPYGPSNEQFF. The CDR3 DNA is TGCGCCAGCAGCTTACACCCCTACGGCCCTTCCAATGAGCAGTTCTTC.

The chain carries TRBV20-1 and TRBJ1-2; no definite D call. V gave up 1 base and J gave up 8 bases, with 11 bases separating them. The germline gives CDR1 DFQATT, CDR2 SNEGSKA (reference sequence). CDR3 size: 12 residues. CDR3 sequence reads: CSARVGSWGYTF. The CDR3 DNA follows: TGCAGTGCTAGAGTAGGCTCATGGGGCTACACCTTC.

The rearrangement uses TRBV6-2 or TRBV6-3 and TRBJ2-7; a possible D gene is TRBD1 (5 bases). The germline V gene encodes CDR1 MNHEY and CDR2 SVGEGT. This CDR3 is 17 amino acids long. V was pared by 4 bases and J by 6 bases, with 25 bases between. In DNA, the CDR3 is TGTGCCAGCAGTTCCCCCCAAGGGGCTCCCCACCGGCGCGAGCAGTACTTC. Its translation: CASSSPQGAPHRREQYF.

This clonotype was counted a few times. The rearrangement uses TRBV18 and TRBJ1-6; TRBD1 matches at 7 bases. CDR1 KGHSH and CDR2 LQKENI come from the germline V gene. This CDR3 spans 15 amino acids. The V segment lost 6 bases and the J segment 10 bases; nucleotides outside the gene matches: 12. CDR3 in amino acids: CASSYTTGWESPLHF. In nucleotides, the CDR3 is TGTGCCAGCTCCTATACGACAGGGTGGGAATCACCCCTCCACTTT.

This clonotype was counted a few times. The V and J genes are TRBV6-5 and TRBJ2-3, with D unresolved. CDR3 size: 13 residues. CDR1 and CDR2 from the germline V gene are MNHEY and SVGAGI. V was cut by 7 bases and J by 2 bases, with 10 bases left in between. CDR3 nucleotide sequence: TGTGCCAGCAACGGAGCCGTCACAGATACGCAGTATTTT. It codes for CASNGAVTDTQYF.

The chain recombines TRBV7-8 with TRBJ2-1; 9 bases line up with TRBD1. With V trimmed by 5 bases and J by 10 bases, 15 bases remained unmatched. The CDR3 has 16 residues. Germline assignment: CDR1 SGHVS and CDR2 FQNEAQ. This CDR3 is CASSQNRGRSLGEQFF. The CDR3 DNA reads TGTGCCAGCAGCCAAAACAGGGGGCGCTCATTGGGCGAGCAGTTCTTC.

Ten or more counts support this clonotype. This chain uses TRBV5-6 with TRBJ2-2; D gene unclear. Trimming shortened V by 2 bases and J by 1 base, and 6 bases separated the two germline ends. The germline gives CDR1 SGHDT, CDR2 YYEEEE. This CDR3 is built from 14 residues. CDR3 protein: CASSFGENTGELFF. CDR3 DNA sequence: TGTGCCAGCAGCTTTGGCGAGAACACCGGGGAGCTGTTTTTT.